The sequence of this TCR beta chain was determined in a study of molecular identifiers for immune sequencing clone quantification. Study-wide points: Spiked Jurkat TCR RNA equal to one cell could reportedly be picked out among one million naive cells.

Sorted naive CD8 T cells were those defined as CD8+CD4-CCR7+CD45RA+. The V and J ends lost 3 bases and 5 bases respectively, with 4 bases between them. The length of the CDR3 is 11 residues. Germline-derived CDR1 and CDR2 are MGHDK and SYGVNS. There are many counts of this clonotype. The antigen remains undetermined. The use of previously described methods and listed TCR primers produced the bulk TCR libraries. TCRdb reprocessed the PCR reads via MiXCR and lists one record per CDR3 protein. The sample lists some 97,000 distinct CDR3 sequences; about 24% were seen once. The source is a human donor in good health. Some libraries in this study had Jurkat cell RNA spiked in. Sample: naive CD8+ T cells from blood, with Jurkat cell RNA spiked in. Specified subset: FACS-sorted CD8+CD4-CCR7+CD45RA+ naive T cells. The chain combines TRBV25-1 with TRBJ1-2; D ambiguous. CDR3 sequence reads: CASSDGYGYTF. The CDR3 DNA is TGTGCCAGCAGTGACGGATATGGCTACACCTTC.